This is a list of T cell receptor beta chains from one sample in a study of graft-versus-host responses after intestinal transplantation. Clones were sequenced by immunoSEQ multiplex PCR, and TCRdb holds only the in-frame ones, with some missing. The table shows roughly 99,000 clones, with roughly 89% occurring only once. These TCRs are of unknown antigen specificity. The source was unstimulated CD4+ T cells sorted from spleen or lymph node cells, collected before transplant. Source of these receptors: a human donor who was the organ donor for an intestinal transplant. The CDR3 runs from the conserved cysteine through the conserved F or W. Each record gives: V gene, J gene, clone size, D gene, CDR3 DNA, CDR3 protein. D genes are given only for firm matches. Size is stated for part of the rows, as once, few or many counts, or as a class when the clone is expanded.

v_call: TRBV5-4; j_call: TRBJ1-5; clone_size: NA; d_call: NA; cdr3_nt: TGTGCCAGCAGCTTGGGGGGAAGGGGCAATCAGCCCCAGCATTTT; cdr3_aa: CASSLGGRGNQPQHF
v_call: TRBV10-3; j_call: TRBJ1-1; clone_size: NA; d_call: NA; cdr3_nt: TGTGCCATCACCGCAGGGGAAGTCACTGAAGCTTTCTTT; cdr3_aa: CAITAGEVTEAFF
v_call: TRBV4-2; j_call: TRBJ2-7; clone_size: NA; d_call: NA; cdr3_nt: TGTGCCAGCAGCCAAGATGGTACAGGTCGGGAGCAGTACTTC; cdr3_aa: CASSQDGTGREQYF
v_call: TRBV29-1; j_call: TRBJ1-2; clone_size: NA; d_call: TRBD1; cdr3_nt: TGCAGCGTTGAAGATGGGGGAAGGGGGCGTGTGAACTATGGCTACACCTTC; cdr3_aa: CSVEDGGRGRVNYGYTF
v_call: TRBV7-6; j_call: TRBJ1-3; clone_size: few; d_call: NA; cdr3_nt: TGTGCCAGCAGCCCCCGACGGGACTCTGGAAACACCATATATTTT; cdr3_aa: CASSPRRDSGNTIYF
v_call: TRBV11-2; j_call: TRBJ1-3; clone_size: few; d_call: NA; cdr3_nt: TGTGCCAGCAGCTTATTTTCTGGAAACACCATATATTTT; cdr3_aa: CASSLFSGNTIYF
v_call: TRBV21-1; j_call: TRBJ2-3; clone_size: NA; d_call: NA; cdr3_nt: TGTGCCAGCAGCAAATACTGGGTTAGCGGGAGCTCCCCAGATACGCAGTATTTT; cdr3_aa: CASSKYWVSGSSPDTQYF
v_call: TRBV23-1; j_call: TRBJ1-6; clone_size: NA; d_call: NA; cdr3_nt: TGCGCCAGCAGTCAGTACAGGGATGCGGATTCACCCCTCCACTTT; cdr3_aa: CASSQYRDADSPLHF
v_call: TRBV6-1; j_call: TRBJ2-7; clone_size: NA; d_call: NA; cdr3_nt: TGTGCCAGCGTCCGTGCACTTTACGAGCAGTACTTC; cdr3_aa: CASVRALYEQYF
v_call: TRBV7-3; j_call: TRBJ2-1; clone_size: few; d_call: NA; cdr3_nt: TGTGCCAGCAGCCCTATACACAGCCTAGCCAATGAGCAGTTCTTC; cdr3_aa: CASSPIHSLANEQFF
v_call: TRBV7-3; j_call: TRBJ2-5; clone_size: NA; d_call: NA; cdr3_nt: TGTGCCAGCAGCTCACAGGGTTCGGGGACCCAGTACTTC; cdr3_aa: CASSSQGSGTQYF
v_call: TRBV19; j_call: TRBJ2-2; clone_size: NA; d_call: TRBD2; cdr3_nt: TGTGCCAGTAGTCCCAGATTGACTAGCGGGGGGGCCTCGGGCACCGGGAAGCTGTTTTTT; cdr3_aa: CASSPRLTSGGASGTGKLFF
v_call: TRBV5-1; j_call: TRBJ1-2; clone_size: NA; d_call: TRBD1; cdr3_nt: TGCGCCAGCAGCTTGGCCAAGGGACAGCAATATGGCTACACCTTC; cdr3_aa: CASSLAKGQQYGYTF
v_call: TRBV5-1; j_call: TRBJ1-6; clone_size: NA; d_call: NA; cdr3_nt: TGCGCCAGCAGCTTGGTTTCCGGGAGAGCGAATTCACCCCTCCACTTT; cdr3_aa: CASSLVSGRANSPLHF
v_call: TRBV6-1; j_call: TRBJ1-2; clone_size: NA; d_call: TRBD1; cdr3_nt: TGTGCCAGCAGTGAGAGGGACAGGGATAACTATGGCTACACCTTC; cdr3_aa: CASSERDRDNYGYTF
v_call: TRBV9; j_call: TRBJ2-7; clone_size: NA; d_call: TRBD2; cdr3_nt: TGTGCCAGCAGCGCCCACCCCGGGAGGCAGTACGAGCAGTACTTC; cdr3_aa: CASSAHPGRQYEQYF
v_call: TRBV4-2; j_call: TRBJ1-4; clone_size: NA; d_call: NA; cdr3_nt: TGTGCCAGCAGCCAAAGGGAACAGGGTTGGAATGAAAAACTGTTTTTT; cdr3_aa: CASSQREQGWNEKLFF
v_call: TRBV7-3; j_call: TRBJ2-5; clone_size: once; d_call: TRBD2; cdr3_nt: TGTGCCAGCAGCCCATGGGACCAGCGGGGGCGCTCGGGAGAGACCCAGTACTTC; cdr3_aa: CASSPWDQRGRSGETQYF
v_call: TRBV11-3; j_call: TRBJ1-6; clone_size: NA; d_call: NA; cdr3_nt: TGTGCCAGCAGCTTAGATATGGGTTCACCCCTCCACTTT; cdr3_aa: CASSLDMGSPLHF
v_call: TRBV6-1; j_call: TRBJ1-5; clone_size: NA; d_call: NA; cdr3_nt: TGTGCCAGCAGTGAATACAGGAGCCCCAATCAGCCCCAGCATTTT; cdr3_aa: CASSEYRSPNQPQHF
v_call: TRBV19; j_call: TRBJ2-1; clone_size: NA; d_call: TRBD1; cdr3_nt: TGTGCCAGTGTTAATACCGGGACAGGGATGTTCCATGAGCAGTTCTTC; cdr3_aa: CASVNTGTGMFHEQFF
v_call: TRBV19; j_call: TRBJ2-5; clone_size: NA; d_call: NA; cdr3_nt: TGTGCCAGTAGTATTACTCCGTTAGCGGAAGAGACCCAGTACTTC; cdr3_aa: CASSITPLAEETQYF
v_call: TRBV6-1; j_call: TRBJ2-3; clone_size: NA; d_call: NA; cdr3_nt: TGTGCCAGCAGTGATGGGGGCAGGGGCACAGATACGCAGTATTTT; cdr3_aa: CASSDGGRGTDTQYF
v_call: TRBV4-1; j_call: TRBJ2-1; clone_size: once; d_call: TRBD2; cdr3_nt: TGCGCCAGCAGCCAAGGGGGACTAAACTACAATGAGCAGTTCTTC; cdr3_aa: CASSQGGLNYNEQFF
v_call: TRBV7-2; j_call: TRBJ2-3; clone_size: NA; d_call: TRBD2; cdr3_nt: TGTGCCAGCAGCTCCGGGACTAGCGGGGGCCCTAGCACAGATACGCAGTATTTT; cdr3_aa: CASSSGTSGGPSTDTQYF
v_call: TRBV7-3; j_call: TRBJ2-3; clone_size: NA; d_call: NA; cdr3_nt: TGTGCCAGCAGCTTAACGGGGAGGCTGGGAGATACGCAGTATTTT; cdr3_aa: CASSLTGRLGDTQYF
v_call: TRBV5-1; j_call: TRBJ2-6; clone_size: NA; d_call: NA; cdr3_nt: TGCGCCAGCAGCTTGTTAGAGGGTTCTGGGGCCAACGTCCTGACTTTC; cdr3_aa: CASSLLEGSGANVLTF
v_call: TRBV4-2; j_call: TRBJ2-1; clone_size: NA; d_call: NA; cdr3_nt: TGTGCCAGCAGCCAAGAAGAGGAGGGGCGCAATGAGCAGTTCTTC; cdr3_aa: CASSQEEEGRNEQFF
v_call: TRBV19; j_call: TRBJ1-3; clone_size: NA; d_call: TRBD1; cdr3_nt: TGTGCCAGTATTGTTGGAGGGACAGGGGGTAATGGAAACACCATATATTTT; cdr3_aa: CASIVGGTGGNGNTIYF
v_call: TRBV25-1; j_call: TRBJ2-5; clone_size: NA; d_call: NA; cdr3_nt: TGTGCCAGCGCCGGATGGGCGGCGGAGACCCAGTACTTC; cdr3_aa: CASAGWAAETQYF
v_call: TRBV2; j_call: TRBJ2-3; clone_size: NA; d_call: TRBD2; cdr3_nt: TGTGCCAGCGTCAGAAAGCGGGGTCCCGATACGCAGTATTTT; cdr3_aa: CASVRKRGPDTQYF
v_call: TRBV7-9; j_call: TRBJ2-3; clone_size: NA; d_call: NA; cdr3_nt: TGTGCCAGCAGCTGGCGGGTTACAGATACGCAGTATTTT; cdr3_aa: CASSWRVTDTQYF
v_call: TRBV7-9; j_call: TRBJ1-2; clone_size: NA; d_call: TRBD1; cdr3_nt: TGTGCCAGCAGCCTACGACAGGGGTATGGCTACACCTTC; cdr3_aa: CASSLRQGYGYTF
v_call: TRBV2; j_call: TRBJ2-2; clone_size: NA; d_call: NA; cdr3_nt: TGTGCCAGCAGTGATCCGAGACTAGCGAACACCGGGGAGCTGTTTTTT; cdr3_aa: CASSDPRLANTGELFF
v_call: TRBV7-9; j_call: TRBJ2-7; clone_size: few; d_call: NA; cdr3_nt: TGTGCCAGCAGCCAGATCCTCGGCGGTTCCTACGAGCAGTACTTC; cdr3_aa: CASSQILGGSYEQYF
v_call: TRBV6-5; j_call: TRBJ1-4; clone_size: NA; d_call: TRBD1; cdr3_nt: TGTGCCAGCAGAGGACAGGGGGGCAGGAATGAAAAACTGTTTTTT; cdr3_aa: CASRGQGGRNEKLFF
v_call: TRBV6-5; j_call: TRBJ2-7; clone_size: NA; d_call: TRBD2; cdr3_nt: TGTGCCAGCAGTCTAGCGGGGGCCTACGAGCAGTACTTC; cdr3_aa: CASSLAGAYEQYF
v_call: TRBV11-1; j_call: TRBJ2-5; clone_size: NA; d_call: TRBD1; cdr3_nt: TGTGCCAGCAGCTTATATGGGACAGGGTTTCGTGAGACCCAGTACTTC; cdr3_aa: CASSLYGTGFRETQYF
v_call: TRBV6-5; j_call: TRBJ1-2; clone_size: NA; d_call: TRBD1; cdr3_nt: TGTGCCAGCCTCGCCGAGACAGGGGCGAACTATGGCTACACCTTC; cdr3_aa: CASLAETGANYGYTF
v_call: TRBV10-3; j_call: TRBJ1-6; clone_size: few; d_call: NA; cdr3_nt: TGTGCCATCAGTGAGTTGGACAGTGTGAATTCACCCCTCCACTTT; cdr3_aa: CAISELDSVNSPLHF
v_call: TRBV5-1; j_call: TRBJ2-7; clone_size: NA; d_call: NA; cdr3_nt: TGCGCCAGCAGCTCCACTGGGCCGGGTAGGTACGAGCAGTACTTC; cdr3_aa: CASSSTGPGRYEQYF
v_call: TRBV9; j_call: TRBJ1-6; clone_size: NA; d_call: NA; cdr3_nt: TGTGCCAGCAGCAACCGAGGGGAAGGTTCACCCCTCCACTTT; cdr3_aa: CASSNRGEGSPLHF
v_call: TRBV10-3; j_call: TRBJ1-5; clone_size: NA; d_call: NA; cdr3_nt: TGTGCCATCAGTAAGGACAGCAGTAATCAGCCCCAGCATTTT; cdr3_aa: CAISKDSSNQPQHF
v_call: TRBV11-2; j_call: TRBJ2-1; clone_size: NA; d_call: NA; cdr3_nt: TGTGCCAGCAGCTTTGGGGGAGCCTCCTACAATGAGCAGTTCTTC; cdr3_aa: CASSFGGASYNEQFF
v_call: TRBV19; j_call: TRBJ2-7; clone_size: once; d_call: TRBD1; cdr3_nt: TGTGCCAGTAGTCTAAACCAGGGGGCCAAGTACGAGCAGTACTTC; cdr3_aa: CASSLNQGAKYEQYF
v_call: TRBV7-9; j_call: TRBJ1-5; clone_size: once; d_call: NA; cdr3_nt: TGTGCCAGCAGCTCTTTGGGCCCGAATAGCAATCAGCCCCAGCATTTT; cdr3_aa: CASSSLGPNSNQPQHF
v_call: TRBV2; j_call: TRBJ2-7; clone_size: NA; d_call: TRBD1; cdr3_nt: TGTGCCAGCAGACTGCCACACAGGGGACCTTCCTACGAGCAGTACTTC; cdr3_aa: CASRLPHRGPSYEQYF
v_call: TRBV13; j_call: TRBJ1-2; clone_size: NA; d_call: NA; cdr3_nt: TGTGCCAGCATCCTGCGGAGGGGGTTCTTTGGCTACACCTTC; cdr3_aa: CASILRRGFFGYTF
v_call: TRBV6-1; j_call: TRBJ2-7; clone_size: NA; d_call: TRBD2; cdr3_nt: TGTGCCAGCAGTGATTTGGAGCGGGAGATTTCCTACGAGCAGTACTTC; cdr3_aa: CASSDLEREISYEQYF
v_call: TRBV10-3; j_call: TRBJ1-2; clone_size: NA; d_call: NA; cdr3_nt: TGTGCCATCAGTGCGGGGACTAACTATGGCTACACCTTC; cdr3_aa: CAISAGTNYGYTF
v_call: TRBV27; j_call: TRBJ2-2; clone_size: NA; d_call: TRBD2; cdr3_nt: TGTGCCAGCAGACCCTCCGGGGGGAAGAACACCGGGGAGCTGTTTTTT; cdr3_aa: CASRPSGGKNTGELFF
v_call: TRBV2; j_call: TRBJ2-3; clone_size: NA; d_call: TRBD2; cdr3_nt: TGTGCCAGCAGTTTACTAGCGGCTAGCACAGATACGCAGTATTTT; cdr3_aa: CASSLLAASTDTQYF
v_call: TRBV19; j_call: TRBJ2-3; clone_size: NA; d_call: NA; cdr3_nt: TGTGCCAGTAGTCAACACCCCCTGGACGGGACAGATACGCAGTATTTT; cdr3_aa: CASSQHPLDGTDTQYF
v_call: TRBV7-9; j_call: TRBJ2-3; clone_size: NA; d_call: NA; cdr3_nt: TGTGCCAGCAGCTTTACCGGGAGTGCAGATACGCAGTATTTT; cdr3_aa: CASSFTGSADTQYF
v_call: TRBV7-2; j_call: TRBJ1-5; clone_size: NA; d_call: TRBD1; cdr3_nt: TGTGCCAGCAGCTTAGATTGGGACAGGGGCGTTCAGCCCCAGCATTTT; cdr3_aa: CASSLDWDRGVQPQHF